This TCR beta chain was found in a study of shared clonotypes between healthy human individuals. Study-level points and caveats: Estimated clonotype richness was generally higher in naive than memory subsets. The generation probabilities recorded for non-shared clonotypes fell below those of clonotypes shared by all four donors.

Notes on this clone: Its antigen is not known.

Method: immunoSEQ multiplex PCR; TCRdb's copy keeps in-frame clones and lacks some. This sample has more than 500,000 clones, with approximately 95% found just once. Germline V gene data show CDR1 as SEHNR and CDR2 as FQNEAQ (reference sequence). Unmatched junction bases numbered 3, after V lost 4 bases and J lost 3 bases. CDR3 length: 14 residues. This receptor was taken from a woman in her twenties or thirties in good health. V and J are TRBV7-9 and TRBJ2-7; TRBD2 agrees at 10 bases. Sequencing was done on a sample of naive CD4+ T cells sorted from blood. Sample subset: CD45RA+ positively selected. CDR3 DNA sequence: TGTGCCAGCAGCTCTAGCGGGAGACACTACGAGCAGTACTTC. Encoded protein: CASSSSGRHYEQYF.